Presented here are 7 T cell receptor beta chains from one specimen sequenced in a study of blood T cell repertoires in COVID-19. Sequencing used immunoSEQ multiplex PCR; TCRdb keeps in-frame clones, though not all of them. This sample has roughly 250,000 clones, with roughly nine tenths found just once. The specimen sequenced was peripheral blood. The receptors shown here come from a man aged 35 to 55 who had recovered from COVID-19.

The chain carries TRBV7-9 and TRBJ2-7, with 10 bases aligning to TRBD1. CDR3 length: 17 amino acids. Germline V gives CDR1 SEHNR, CDR2 FQNEAQ (reference sequence). Germline trimming cut 7 bases from V and 2 bases from J; bases unmatched to any gene: 14. CDR3 nucleotides: TGTGCCAGCACCAGACAGGGGGCGCAGGCTGGGACCTACGAGCAGTACTTC. The encoded protein is CASTRQGAQAGTYEQYF.

This chain connects TRBV7-9 to TRBJ2-1, with D possibly TRBD2 on 6 matching bases. This CDR3 has 16 amino acids. CDR1 is SEHNR and CDR2 is FQNEAQ in the germline V gene (reference sequence). The germline V and J ends were trimmed by 8 bases and 0 bases, with 17 bases remaining between them. The CDR3 reads CASLGDGGSSYNEQFF. The DNA of the CDR3 is TGTGCCAGCTTAGGGGACGGGGGAAGCTCCTACAATGAGCAGTTCTTC.

The chain employs TRBV5-8 and TRBJ1-5; D may be TRBD1 (5 bases). V lost 7 bases and J 3 bases, leaving 20 bases between the germline ends. CDR3 length equals 16 residues. The V gene's germline CDR1 is SGHTS and CDR2 YDEGEE. CDR3 amino acids: CASGMRGTGVNQPQHF. The DNA for the CDR3 is TGTGCCAGCGGAATGAGAGGGACGGGGGTCAATCAGCCCCAGCATTTT.

V usage is TRBV11-2 and J usage is TRBJ2-2; D might be TRBD2 (5 bases). The CDR3 contains 14 residues. Looked up from germline, CDR1 is SGHAT and CDR2 is FQNNGV. Trimming took off 3 bases at V and 4 bases at J, with 9 bases between the two ends. CDR3 in DNA: TGTGCCAGCAGCTTGGCGGGCCTCACCGGGGAGCTGTTTTTT. Translation gives CASSLAGLTGELFF. The entire variable domain, with the rest obtained from reference TRBV11-2 and TRBJ2-2, is as follows: EAGVAQSPRYKIIEKRQSVAFWCNPISGHATLYWYQQILGQGPKLLIQFQNNGVVDDSQLPKDRFSAERLKGVDSTLKIQPAKLEDSAVYLCASSLAGLTGELFFGEGSRLTVL.

The chain combines TRBV5-6 with TRBJ1-2; D is possibly TRBD1 (6 bases). Trimming stripped 3 bases from V and 8 bases from J, with 8 bases between. The CDR3 sequence is 11 residues long. Germline CDR1 reads SGHDT; CDR2 reads YYEEEE. The CDR3 nucleotides read TGTGCCAGCAGCTACAGGGCCGGCTACACCTTC. It yields the protein CASSYRAGYTF.

V is TRBV4-2 and J is TRBJ2-1; D remains ambiguous. V was trimmed by 4 bases and J by 0 bases, leaving 13 bases between them. Germline loops: CDR1 LGHNA, CDR2 YNFKEQ. The CDR3 has 16 residues. This CDR3 reads CASSPRLHVSYNEQFF. CDR3 DNA: TGTGCCAGCAGCCCCAGGTTGCACGTCTCCTACAATGAGCAGTTCTTC.

The chain carries TRBV29-1 and TRBJ1-1, with 7 bases lining up with TRBD1. This CDR3 comprises 16 residues. The V gene end was trimmed by 2 bases and the J gene end by 1 base; junction bases not matched to a gene: 10. The germline gives CDR1 SQVTM, CDR2 ANQGSEA. CDR3 loop: CSVERDRAKKNTEAFF. DNA for the CDR3: TGCAGCGTTGAAAGAGACAGGGCCAAGAAGAACACTGAAGCTTTCTTT.